This TCR beta chain was profiled in a study of cytomegalovirus exposure and HLA in healthy donors. Findings of the study overall: In a later analysis, HLA-associated beta chains showed higher expansion and lower generation probabilities than comparable chains. Follow-up analysis seemed to connect common viral pathogens with several of the most significant clusters identified.

Comment on this clone: The antigen is unknown.

Trimming removed 7 bases from V and 3 bases from J, with 10 bases in between. The CDR3 length is 12 residues. Germline assignment: CDR1 MNHNS and CDR2 SASEGT. PCR used 60 Vbeta primers and 13 Jbeta primers. Some clones are missing from TCRdb's copy, which holds only in-frame ones; the method was immunoSEQ multiplex PCR. This sample has about 200,000 clones, with about 80% found just once. Sequencing was carried out using PBMCs. The chain employs TRBV6-1 and TRBJ2-7, with D unclear. The TCR comes from a woman aged 40-49 years in good health and CMV-seronegative. CDR3 amino acids: CASTQNSYEQYF. The CDR3 bases are TGTGCCAGCACACAGAACAGCTACGAGCAGTACTTC.